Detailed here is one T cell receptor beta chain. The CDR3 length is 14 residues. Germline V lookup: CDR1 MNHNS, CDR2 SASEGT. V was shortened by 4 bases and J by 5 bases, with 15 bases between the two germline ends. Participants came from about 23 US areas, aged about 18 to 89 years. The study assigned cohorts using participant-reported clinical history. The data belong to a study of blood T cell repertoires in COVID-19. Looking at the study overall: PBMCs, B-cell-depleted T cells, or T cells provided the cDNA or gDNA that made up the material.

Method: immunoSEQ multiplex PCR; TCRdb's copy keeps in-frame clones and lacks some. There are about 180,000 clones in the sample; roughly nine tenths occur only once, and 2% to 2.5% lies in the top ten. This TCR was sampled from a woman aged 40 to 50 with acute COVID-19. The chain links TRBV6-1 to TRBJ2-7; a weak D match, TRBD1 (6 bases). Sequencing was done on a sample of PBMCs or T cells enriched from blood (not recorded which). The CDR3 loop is CASSGTGTRDEQYF. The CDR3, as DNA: TGTGCCAGCAGTGGCACAGGGACCCGGGACGAGCAGTACTTC.